Each of the 15 T cell receptor beta chains below was sequenced from the same sample in a study of OX40 agonist ivuxolimab in advanced cancers. The assay was immunoSEQ multiplex PCR, and TCRdb's table has in-frame clones only and misses some. The table has some 85,000 clones, more than 75% seen once. Source: CD4+ or CD8+ T cells sorted from blood, taken in a trial of the OX40 agonist ivuxolimab. Receptors originate from an adult with an advanced solid tumor such as melanoma, head and neck, liver or kidney cancer.

The sample holds a few counts of this clone. The genes are TRBV7-2 and TRBJ1-4; perhaps TRBD1 as D (6 bases). CDR3 length: 13 residues. The V gene's germline CDR1 is SGHTA and CDR2 FQGNSA. V was shortened by 1 base and J by 10 bases, with 10 bases between the two germline ends. For the CDR3, the DNA is TGTGCCAGCAGCTTAGTAGGAGGGGGAAAACTGTTTTTT. Translating gives CASSLVGGGKLFF.

This rearrangement joins TRBV2 to TRBJ2-5; 13 bases agree with TRBD2. This CDR3 contains 16 residues. Per the germline V gene, CDR1 is SNHLY and CDR2 is FYNNEI. With 7 bases clipped from V and 4 bases from J, the junction kept 9 bases outside the gene matches. The CDR3 region is CASKSRTSGSLETQYF. CDR3 nucleotides: TGTGCCAGCAAATCCCGGACTAGCGGGAGTCTAGAGACCCAGTACTTC.

On this clone: The germline gene is not matched at one end of the junction; a read error may be the cause. V usage is TRBV2 and J usage is TRBJ1-1, with D possibly TRBD1 on 5 matching bases. The CDR3 runs 13 residues. The germline CDR1 and CDR2 sequences are SNHLY and FYNNEI. The CDR3 region has the DNA TGTGCCAGCAGTGAAGGGGACGGCCTGCAGGTTCTCTTT. Encoded protein: CASSEGDGLQVLF.

The chain links TRBV19 to TRBJ2-1, with D perhaps TRBD1 (6 bases). CDR1 is LNHDA and CDR2 is SQIVND in the germline V gene (reference sequence). The V gene lost 1 base and the J gene lost 9 bases, with 13 bases spanning the gap. CDR3 length: 14 residues. As DNA, the CDR3 is TGTGCCAGTAGTATAGCTTCCCTAGGGGGTGAGCAGTTCTTC. Encoded protein: CASSIASLGGEQFF.

This chain uses TRBV29-1 with TRBJ2-2; D may correspond to TRBD1 or TRBD2 (5 bases each). CDR1 and CDR2 (germline): SQVTM, ANQGSEA. The V end was cut by 5 bases, the J end by 0 bases, with 19 bases between. The CDR3 has 17 amino acids. CDR3 bases: TGCAGCGTTCGACGGGACCCGATCCTTACGAACACCGGGGAGCTGTTTTTT. It specifies CSVRRDPILTNTGELFF.

This sequence joins TRBV18 and TRBJ2-6, with D uncertain. The V end lost 3 bases, the J end lost 0 bases, and 9 bases lay between the germline ends. This CDR3 contains 16 residues. Germline CDR1 KGHSH, CDR2 LQKENI. The CDR3 nucleotides read TGTGCCAGCTCACCGACCAGTACCTCTGGGGCCAACGTCCTGACTTTC. This sequence encodes CASSPTSTSGANVLTF.

The J gene is TRBJ2-1, the V gene TRBV5-1; a weak D match, TRBD1 (8 bases). The germline gives CDR1 SGHRS, CDR2 YFSETQ. V dropped 0 bases and J dropped 2 bases, with 18 bases sitting between them. The CDR3 spans 18 residues. The chain's CDR3 is CASSLATGGGPAYNEQFF. CDR3 DNA: TGCGCCAGCAGCTTGGCCACAGGGGGAGGGCCTGCCTACAATGAGCAGTTCTTC. The entire variable domain, with the rest obtained from reference TRBV5-1 and TRBJ2-1, is as follows: KAGVTQTPRYLIKTRGQQVTLSCSPISGHRSVSWYQQTPGQGLQFLFEYFSETQRNKGNFPGRFSGRQFSNSRSEMNVSTLELGDSALYLCASSLATGGGPAYNEQFFGPGTRLTVL.

This chain joins TRBV27 and TRBJ2-4; tentative D call: TRBD2 (5 bases). The length of the CDR3 is 14 residues. Per the germline V gene, CDR1 is MNHEY and CDR2 is SMNVEV (reference sequence). V lost 6 bases and J lost 6, with 15 bases in between. The chain's CDR3 is CASSTNPTINIQYF. CDR3 in DNA: TGTGCCAGCAGCACTAACCCGACTATAAACATTCAGTACTTC.

The chain links TRBV14 to TRBJ1-4; no definite D call. Per the germline V gene, CDR1 is SGHDN and CDR2 is FVKESK. The CDR3 runs 15 residues. V lost 3 bases and J 0 bases, leaving 8 bases between the germline ends. Here the CDR3 DNA reads TGTGCCAGCAGCCAGCAAATGGCAACTAATGAAAAACTGTTTTTT. It yields the protein CASSQQMATNEKLFF. The full variable domain, completed using reference TRBV14 and TRBJ1-4, is EAGVTQFPSHSVIEKGQTVTLRCDPISGHDNLYWYRRVMGKEIKFLLHFVKESKQDESGMPNNRFLAERTGGTYSTLKVQPAELEDSGVYFCASSQQMATNEKLFFGSGTQLSVL.

V gene TRBV14 combines with J gene TRBJ2-7, with D hard to call. The V gene's germline CDR1 is SGHDN and CDR2 FVKESK. The CDR3 consists of 14 residues. The germline V and J ends were trimmed by 5 bases and 2 bases, with 13 bases remaining between them. CDR3: CASSEQFGPYEQYF. In nucleotides, the CDR3 is TGTGCCAGCAGCGAACAGTTCGGCCCCTACGAGCAGTACTTC.

The genes are TRBV10-3 and TRBJ2-5; 10 positions agree with TRBD2. Germline loops: CDR1 ENHRY, CDR2 SYGVKD. CDR3 size: 15 residues. The J segment lost 4 bases and the V segment lost 3 bases, leaving 5 bases of the junction unmatched. The CDR3 spells CAISDALAGAETQYF. The CDR3 bases are TGTGCCATCAGTGATGCGCTAGCGGGAGCAGAGACCCAGTACTTC.

The chain couples TRBV4-2 to TRBJ2-7; D call uncertain. Germline CDR1 reads LGHNA; CDR2 reads YNFKEQ. The length of the CDR3 is 16 residues. The V end was cut by 0 bases, the J end by 2 bases, with 14 bases between. In nucleotides, the CDR3 is TGTGCCAGCAGCCAAGAAGTCTCGCTTGCAACCTACGAGCAGTACTTC. It encodes CASSQEVSLATYEQYF.

V and J are TRBV5-4 and TRBJ1-3, with D possibly TRBD1 on 5 matching bases. CDR1 SGHNT and CDR2 YYREEE come from the germline V gene (reference sequence). V lost 2 bases to trimming and J lost 3 bases, with 9 bases between them. CDR3 length equals 14 residues. CDR3 nucleotides: TGTGCCAGCAGCTTAAGGGACTATGGAAACACCATATATTTT. It yields the protein CASSLRDYGNTIYF. Based on the CDR3 plus reference TRBV5-4 and TRBJ1-3, the full variable domain is ETGVTQSPTHLIKTRGQQVTLRCSSQSGHNTVSWYQQALGQGPQFIFQYYREEENGRGNFPPRFSGLQFPNYSSELNVNALELDDSALYLCASSLRDYGNTIYFGEGSWLTVV.

The V gene is TRBV6-6, the J gene TRBJ2-1; D not resolved. CDR1 is MNHNY and CDR2 is SVGAGI in the germline V gene (reference sequence). With 5 bases removed from V and 9 bases from J, the gap between germline ends came to 8 bases. The CDR3 consists of 11 residues. The CDR3 sequence is CASSGWGEQFF. For the CDR3, the DNA is TGTGCCAGCAGTGGGTGGGGTGAGCAGTTCTTC.

The CDR3, as DNA: TGCGCCAGCAGCTTTAGCGGGGACAATGAGCAGTTCTTC. This encodes CASSFSGDNEQFF. The chain carries TRBV5-1 and TRBJ2-1, with 8 bases fitting TRBD2. The CDR3 contains 13 residues. CDR1 and CDR2 (germline): SGHRS, YFSETQ. V was pared by 2 bases and J by 5 bases, with 0 bases of the junction left unmatched.